A single sample is the source of the 2 T cell receptor beta chains below, sequenced in a study of a mutant IDH1 vaccine in newly diagnosed glioma. Described time point: week 35, safety follow-up. Vaccinated patients received 300 ug of mutant IDH1 20-mer peptide per dose, with topical imiquimod. No antigens are known for them. The assay was immunoSEQ multiplex PCR, and TCRdb's table has in-frame clones only and misses some. The sample holds around 70,000 clones; roughly 84% are singletons and the top ten take about an eighth. Source: PBMCs, taken from a glioma patient whose treatment included an IDH1 peptide vaccine. These receptors came from a man aged 18 to 29 with glioma.

By sample share, this clone is medium-sized. The rearrangement uses TRBV4-1 and TRBJ2-3; 7 nucleotides agree with TRBD2. Germline V CDR1 and CDR2: MGHRA, YSYEKL. The CDR3 length is 15 residues. The V gene end was trimmed by 0 bases and the J gene end by 1 base; junction bases not matched to a gene: 1. CDR3 bases: TGCGCCAGCAGCCAAGATGGGGGGGGCACAGATACGCAGTATTTT. Translating gives CASSQDGGGTDTQYF.

The CDR3 is CASSQDGRGPNEKLFF. The CDR3 DNA sequence: TGCGCCAGCAGCCAAGATGGAAGAGGCCCTAATGAAAAACTGTTTTTT. The V and J genes are TRBV4-1 and TRBJ1-4; D not certain. Germline V gene data show CDR1 as MGHRA and CDR2 as YSYEKL. CDR3 length equals 16 residues. V was shortened by 0 bases and J by 3 bases, with 11 bases between the two germline ends.